Each of the 29 T cell receptor beta chains below was sequenced from the same sample in a study of OX40 agonist ivuxolimab in advanced cancers. Repertoires were generated with immunoSEQ multiplex PCR, while TCRdb's copy carries only in-frame clones and drops some. Counted here are about 82,000 clones, 85% to 90% occurring once; the ten biggest clones make up 7% to 8.5%. This sample comprised CD4+ or CD8+ T cells sorted from blood, obtained in a trial of the OX40 agonist ivuxolimab. The origin of the receptors is an adult with an advanced solid tumor such as melanoma, head and neck, liver or kidney cancer.

This sequence joins TRBV15 and TRBJ2-2; tentative D call: TRBD1 (6 bases). The germline V gene has CDR1 LNHNV and CDR2 YYDKDF (reference sequence). The V end was cut by 5 bases, the J end by 1 base, with 8 bases between. This CDR3 has 14 amino acids. The DNA of the CDR3 is TGTGCCACCAGCGGGACATTGAACACCGGGGAGCTGTTTTTT. Translating it yields CATSGTLNTGELFF.

The V and J genes are TRBV10-3 and TRBJ2-1; a possible D gene is TRBD2 (5 bases). Trimming cost V 2 bases and J 2 bases, with 10 bases left between them. Per the germline V gene, CDR1 is ENHRY and CDR2 is SYGVKD. This CDR3 contains 15 residues. This chain's CDR3 is CAISETSAAYNEQFF. For the CDR3, the DNA is TGTGCCATCAGTGAGACTAGTGCAGCCTACAATGAGCAGTTCTTC.

The chain recombines TRBV5-4 with TRBJ1-1, with 9 bases identical to TRBD1. This CDR3 is 15 amino acids long. Germline V lookup: CDR1 SGHNT, CDR2 YYREEE (reference sequence). Trimming cost V 3 bases and J 3 bases; bases outside gene matches: 6. This CDR3 reads CASSWDRVGYTEAFF. DNA of the CDR3: TGTGCCAGCAGCTGGGACAGGGTTGGGTACACTGAAGCTTTCTTT.

This chain joins TRBV2 and TRBJ2-7, with a possible D match to TRBD2 (5 bases). The V end lost 0 bases, the J end lost 2 bases, and 14 bases lay between the germline ends. Germline V CDR1 and CDR2: SNHLY, FYNNEI. There are 16 residues in the CDR3. CDR3 sequence reads: CASSEALQRRTYEQYF. Written as DNA, the CDR3 is TGTGCCAGCAGTGAAGCGCTCCAGCGGAGGACCTACGAGCAGTACTTC.

This chain links TRBV18 with TRBJ1-2; D perhaps matches TRBD1 (6 bases). This CDR3 contains 15 residues. The V gene lost 3 bases and the J gene lost 4 bases, with 15 bases spanning the gap. CDR1 is KGHSH, CDR2 LQKENI, per germline. CDR3 loop: CASSPRAGTSYGYTF. DNA of the CDR3: TGTGCCAGCTCACCCCGCGCCGGGACAAGCTATGGCTACACCTTC.

The chain carries TRBV4-2 and TRBJ2-5; 9 bases are shared with TRBD2. The J call may be wrong; the DNA end is better matched by TRBJ2-7. The CDR3 covers 16 residues. Germline CDR1 is LGHNA and CDR2 is YNFKEQ. For the CDR3, the DNA is TGTGCCAGCAGCCAAACAAGCGGGAGGTTCTCCTACGAGCAGTACTTC. As protein: CASSQTSGRFSYEQYF.

The chain uses TRBV4-1 and TRBJ2-7, with D perhaps TRBD2 (5 bases). CDR1 is MGHRA and CDR2 is YSYEKL in the germline V gene. Trimming shortened V by 4 bases and J by 5 bases, and 15 bases separated the two germline ends. The CDR3 extends over 14 amino acids. CDR3 sequence (DNA): TGCGCCAGCAGCCCTAGCCGGTTTTGGGACGAGCAGTACTTC. It encodes CASSPSRFWDEQYF.

This clone has just one count. The chain combines TRBV5-1 with TRBJ2-1; D gene uncertain. Germline loops: CDR1 SGHRS, CDR2 YFSETQ. There are 15 residues in the CDR3. Trimming cost V 0 bases and J 2 bases, with 9 bases left between them. The DNA for the CDR3 is TGCGCCAGCAGCTTGGACAGCTCAACCTACAATGAGCAGTTCTTC. This sequence encodes CASSLDSSTYNEQFF.

The chain links TRBV6-6 to TRBJ1-4; D call uncertain. The CDR3 spans 14 residues. Germline-derived CDR1 and CDR2 are MNHNY and SVGAGI (reference sequence). V was cut by 2 bases and J by 12 bases, with 16 bases left in between. The CDR3 nucleotides read TGTGCCAGCAGTTACGCAAGCATAGGGTTGGAACTGTTTTTT. It yields the protein CASSYASIGLELFF.

The V and J genes are TRBV5-1 and TRBJ2-3; 9 positions match TRBD1. Germline CDR1 SGHRS, CDR2 YFSETQ. The CDR3 sequence is 16 residues long. V lost 4 bases to trimming and J lost 5 bases; unmatched junction nucleotides: 11. The CDR3: CASSGRTGDYLDTQYF. The CDR3 region has the DNA TGCGCCAGCAGCGGGAGGACAGGGGACTACTTAGATACGCAGTATTTT.

Worth noting for this clone: One end of the junction varies from germline; a read error may be responsible. The sample holds other DNA sequences that translate to the same CDR3. The genes are TRBV6-5 and TRBJ1-2; TRBD1 is a possible D gene (6 bases). The length of the CDR3 is 13 residues. Germline assignment: CDR1 MNHEY and CDR2 SVGAGI. CDR3 sequence: CASAGGEYYGYTF. Written as DNA, the CDR3 is TGTGCCAGCGCCGGGGGCGAGTACTACGGCTACACCTTC.

CDR3 bases: TGTGCCAGCAGCAGGGGGGATAAAGGACTAGCGAGTTACGAGCAGTACTTC. Translating gives CASSRGDKGLASYEQYF. This chain joins TRBV21-1 and TRBJ2-7; the table gives TRBD2 as D, unverified against the DNA. TRBV21-1 counts as a pseudogene. This CDR3 comprises 17 residues.

The CDR3 DNA follows: TGTGCCAGCAGCTTAACCGGGACAGGGGCAGGGCAGCCCCAGCATTTT. This codes for CASSLTGTGAGQPQHF. The rearrangement links TRBV7-2 to TRBJ1-5; 10 bases are a match to TRBD1. Unmatched junction bases numbered 8, after V lost 2 bases and J lost 7 bases. Germline-derived CDR1 and CDR2 are SGHTA and FQGNSA. The CDR3 is 16 amino acids.

The chain links TRBV30 to TRBJ1-2; the D gene is possibly TRBD1 (6 bases). Germline V CDR1 and CDR2: GTSNPN, SVGIG (reference sequence). This CDR3 region has 13 residues. Between the trimmed V and J ends, which lost 2 bases and 6 bases, there was a span of 13 bases. CDR3 sequence (DNA): TGTGCCTGGAGTAGGGGACAAGGGGATGGCTACACCTTC. Translating it yields CAWSRGQGDGYTF.

The sample holds a few counts of this clone. The chain carries TRBV6-4 and TRBJ2-7; D is unresolved. V was cut by 6 bases and J by 6 bases, with 6 bases left in between. Per germline, CDR1 MRHNA and CDR2 SNTAGT. The CDR3 has 10 residues. The CDR3 reads CASRPLEQYF. In DNA form, the CDR3 reads TGTGCCAGCAGGCCCCTCGAGCAGTACTTC.

The CDR3 spells CASSQDLPVLYGYTF. CDR3 nucleotides: TGTGCCAGCAGCCAAGATCTCCCGGTCCTCTATGGCTACACCTTC. This chain connects TRBV4-2 to TRBJ1-2; D not certain. CDR1 and CDR2 from the germline V gene are LGHNA and YNFKEQ. This CDR3 contains 15 residues. V dropped 0 bases and J dropped 4 bases, with 12 bases sitting between them.

The rearrangement links TRBV2 to TRBJ2-4, with a weak D call TRBD1 (6 bases). Germline V gene sequence: CDR1 SNHLY, CDR2 FYNNEI. Deletions cut 7 bases from V and 6 bases from J, with 22 bases between. The length of the CDR3 is 16 residues. The CDR3 nucleotides are TGTGCCAGCACAACAGGGTCTGGGGTACTGTTAAACATTCAGTACTTC. Protein: CASTTGSGVLLNIQYF.

The V and J genes are TRBV5-6 and TRBJ2-1, with D possibly TRBD1 on 6 matching bases. This CDR3 is 14 amino acids long. The V gene lost 1 base and the J gene lost 8 bases, with 13 bases spanning the gap. Germline V gives CDR1 SGHDT, CDR2 YYEEEE. CDR3 loop: CASSLLEGVHEQFF. CDR3 DNA: TGTGCCAGCAGCTTGTTAGAGGGGGTCCATGAGCAGTTCTTC.

This clone was recorded once. The rearrangement uses TRBV6-1 and TRBJ1-1, with a tentative D call TRBD1 (6 bases). There are 15 residues in the CDR3. CDR1 and CDR2 (germline): MNHNS, SASEGT. Trimming took off 6 bases at V and 6 bases at J, with 20 bases between the two ends. Here the CDR3 DNA reads TGTGCCAGCAGGCCCAAACCTAGTACAGGGTCTGAAGCTTTCTTT. It encodes CASRPKPSTGSEAFF.

The genes are TRBV11-3 and TRBJ1-2; D uncertain. This CDR3 is built from 13 residues. From germline, CDR1 is SGHNT and CDR2 YENEEA. The V end was cut by 2 bases, the J end by 2 bases, with 6 bases between. The CDR3 DNA reads TGTGCCAGCAGCTTACGGGGAAACTATGGCTACACCTTC. Translating gives CASSLRGNYGYTF.

The chain recombines TRBV5-1 with TRBJ2-2, with 7 bases fitting TRBD1. The germline CDR1 and CDR2 sequences are SGHRS and YFSETQ. Trimming took 2 bases from V and 4 from J; bases not matched to a gene: 5. The CDR3 is made up of 15 amino acids. The CDR3 bases are TGCGCCAGCAGCTTTGGGACAGCGATCACCGGGGAGCTGTTTTTT. Its translation: CASSFGTAITGELFF.

The V call is TRBV6-5, the J call TRBJ1-1, with 9 bases that match TRBD1. The V segment lost 4 bases and the J segment 5 bases; nucleotides outside the gene matches: 8. Per the germline V gene, CDR1 is MNHEY and CDR2 is SVGAGI. The CDR3 length is 15 residues. The CDR3 DNA sequence: TGTGCCAGCAGTTCCTACAGGGGGCTTTGGACTGAAGCTTTCTTT. It translates to CASSSYRGLWTEAFF.

The chain combines TRBV28 with TRBJ2-4, with 7 positions matching TRBD1. V lost 3 bases and J lost 8; bases outside the gene matches: 10. The CDR3 extends over 15 amino acids. CDR1 is MDHEN, CDR2 SYDVKM, per germline. The CDR3 spells CASSFSTGAADIQYF. CDR3 coding DNA: TGTGCCAGCAGTTTTAGTACAGGGGCGGCGGACATTCAGTACTTC.

The chain uses TRBV10-3 and TRBJ2-7, with D perhaps given as TRBD1 or TRBD2 (6 bases each). Trimming removed 10 bases at V and 1 base at J, with 23 bases between. The CDR3 is made up of 16 amino acids. CDR1 is ENHRY, CDR2 SYGVKD, per germline. The CDR3 bases are TGTGCCACCGAGGGGGGACCTACAGGGAGGTCCTACGAGCAGTACTTC. Amino acid sequence: CATEGGPTGRSYEQYF.

This chain links TRBV28 with TRBJ1-5; D is undetermined. CDR3 length equals 15 residues. V dropped 4 bases and J dropped 3 bases, with 13 bases sitting between them. CDR1 is MDHEN and CDR2 is SYDVKM in the germline V gene. The chain's CDR3 is CASSSPDRDNQPQHF. For the CDR3, the DNA is TGTGCCAGCAGTTCCCCGGACCGGGACAATCAGCCCCAGCATTTT.

The V and J genes are TRBV10-2 and TRBJ2-2; D gene uncertain. V lost 3 bases, J lost 9 bases, and 11 bases lay in between. The CDR3 is 13 residues long. The germline gives CDR1 WSHSY, CDR2 SAAADI. DNA for the CDR3: TGCGCCAGCAGTGATTTGTGGGCGTGGGAGCTGTTTTTT. Its protein product is CASSDLWAWELFF.

Only a few counts were recorded for this clone. The V gene is TRBV5-4, the J gene TRBJ2-7; D remains ambiguous. V lost 3 bases and J lost 5, with 12 bases in between. The V gene's germline CDR1 is SGHNT and CDR2 YYREEE (reference sequence). This CDR3 comprises 13 residues. CDR3 residues: CASSYYSTDEQYF. The CDR3 DNA reads as TGTGCCAGCAGCTATTACAGTACCGACGAGCAGTACTTC.

The CDR3 nucleotides are TGTGCCAGCAGCAGACACAGGGTTTGGCACGAGCAGTACTTC. Translating gives CASSRHRVWHEQYF. The chain has TRBV21-1 and TRBJ2-5; TRBD1, as called in the table, went unchecked against the DNA. The end of the DNA fits TRBJ2-7 better, so the J call may be wrong. TRBV21-1 is termed a pseudogene. CDR3 length: 14 amino acids.

This chain links TRBV7-3 with TRBJ2-5, with TRBD2 matching over 10 bases. The germline V gene encodes CDR1 SGHTA and CDR2 FQGTGA. CDR3 length: 15 residues. The V and J ends lost 4 bases and 0 bases, in that order; junction bases with no gene match: 2. The CDR3 is CASSYGTSDQETQYF. CDR3 coding DNA: TGTGCCAGCAGCTACGGGACTAGCGACCAAGAGACCCAGTACTTC.